This T cell receptor beta chain was sequenced for a study of blood T cell repertoires in COVID-19. This table comes from immunoSEQ multiplex PCR, and its TCRdb copy is limited to in-frame clones, with some not included. Of about 220,000 clones listed, roughly 80% are singletons. This sequence originates from a woman in her forties with acute COVID-19. Sequencing used PBMCs or T cells enriched from blood (not recorded which).

The CDR3 here is CASTGGRANQPQHF. CDR3 nucleotides: TGTGCCAGCACGGGGGGCAGGGCCAATCAGCCCCAGCATTTT. The V call is TRBV2, the J call TRBJ1-5, with a tentative D call TRBD1 (6 bases). The germline V and J ends were trimmed by 7 bases and 3 bases, with 13 bases remaining between them. This CDR3 comprises 14 residues. CDR1 and CDR2 (germline): SNHLY, FYNNEI. The full variable domain, its missing parts supplied by reference TRBV2 and TRBJ1-5, is EPEVTQTPSHQVTQMGQEVILRCVPISNHLYFYWYRQILGQKVEFLVSFYNNEISEKSEIFDDQFSVERPDGSNFTLKIRSTKLEDSAMYFCASTGGRANQPQHFGDGTRLSIL.